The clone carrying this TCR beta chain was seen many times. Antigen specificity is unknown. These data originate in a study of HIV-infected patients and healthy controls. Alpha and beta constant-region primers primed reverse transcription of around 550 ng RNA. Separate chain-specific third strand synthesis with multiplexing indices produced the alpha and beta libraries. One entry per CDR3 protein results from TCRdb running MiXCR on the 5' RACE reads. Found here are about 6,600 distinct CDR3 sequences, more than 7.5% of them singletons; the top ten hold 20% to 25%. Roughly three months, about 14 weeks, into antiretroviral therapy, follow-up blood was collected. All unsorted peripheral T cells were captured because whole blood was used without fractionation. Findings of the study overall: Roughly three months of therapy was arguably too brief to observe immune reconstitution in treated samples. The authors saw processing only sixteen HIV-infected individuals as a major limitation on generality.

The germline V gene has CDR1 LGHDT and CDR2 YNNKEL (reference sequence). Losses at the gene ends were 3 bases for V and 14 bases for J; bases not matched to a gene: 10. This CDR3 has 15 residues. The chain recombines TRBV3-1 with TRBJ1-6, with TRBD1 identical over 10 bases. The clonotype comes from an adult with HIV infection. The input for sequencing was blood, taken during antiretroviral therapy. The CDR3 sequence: CASSQRQGAQQTLHF. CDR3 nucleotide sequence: TGTGCCAGCAGCCAGCGACAGGGGGCGCAGCAAACCCTCCACTTT.